The entry below gives a single TCR beta chain sequence along with its context. Antigen unknown. This CDR3 comprises 15 residues. CDR1 and CDR2 (germline): LNHNV, YYDKDF (reference sequence). Trimming shortened V by 4 bases and J by 4 bases, and 11 bases separated the two germline ends. This entry comes from a study of CD8+CD57+ T cells in acquired aplastic anemia. Study-wide background: Mean yield of DNA from sorted CD4+ and CD8+ cells was roughly 3.2 ug. For CD4+ cells, healthy donors had an average of roughly 11 million reads.

Study-wide results and limits: No significant patient-versus-control difference appeared in CD8+ Simpson's diversity.

The TCR beta profiling, which covered VDJ combination and CDR3 sequence, was carried out using genomic DNA as the template. Via MiXCR, TCRdb re-called the reads, giving one row per CDR3 protein. The sample lists about 220,000 distinct CDR3 sequences, around 32% occurring once. This receptor was taken from a human donor in good health, serving as a control. This chain connects TRBV15 to TRBJ1-6, with D perhaps TRBD1 (6 bases). The sample was sorted CD4+, CD8+, or CD8+CD57+ T cells (not recorded which) from PBMCs. In DNA form, the CDR3 reads TGTGCCACCAGCACCTCGACAGGATATAATTCACCCCTCCACTTT. This gives the protein CATSTSTGYNSPLHF. Combining the CDR3 with reference TRBV15 and TRBJ1-6 gives the whole variable domain DAMVIQNPRYQVTQFGKPVTLSCSQTLNHNVMYWYQQKSSQAPKLLFHYYDKDFNNEADTPDNFQSRRPNTSFCFLDIRSPGLGDTAMYLCATSTSTGYNSPLHFGNGTRLTVT.